These 22 T cell receptor beta chains came from one sample sequenced in a study of blood T cell repertoires in COVID-19. Method: immunoSEQ multiplex PCR; TCRdb's copy keeps in-frame clones and lacks some. The table lists about 210,000 clones, roughly 85% of them singletons. The sequenced material came from peripheral blood. The receptors were gathered from a woman aged 70 to 79 with COVID-19, enrolled during active disease.

The J gene is TRBJ2-3, the V gene TRBV11-2; 10 bases fit TRBD2. The CDR3 totals 16 residues. Germline V gene sequence: CDR1 SGHAT, CDR2 FQNNGV. The V and J ends lost 0 bases and 5 bases, in that order; junction bases with no gene match: 5. CDR3: CASSLDGLAAKDTQYF. DNA of the CDR3: TGTGCCAGCAGCTTAGACGGACTAGCGGCGAAAGATACGCAGTATTTT.

The chain combines TRBV19 with TRBJ2-7; a possible D gene is TRBD1 (6 bases). V shed 5 bases and J shed 1 base, with 12 bases lying between them. CDR1 and CDR2 from the germline V gene are LNHDA and SQIVND (reference sequence). The CDR3 runs 14 residues. In DNA, the CDR3 is TGTGCCAGTAGTGCCGGGACAACTTCCTACGAGCAGTACTTC. The encoded protein is CASSAGTTSYEQYF.

V and J are TRBV7-2 and TRBJ1-1; TRBD1 matches at 8 bases. J gave up 0 bases and V 3 bases, and 3 bases lay outside the gene matches. The V gene's germline CDR1 is SGHTA and CDR2 FQGNSA. The CDR3 length is 15 residues. CDR3 nucleotide sequence: TGTGCCAGCAGCTTCCGGACAGGGATGAACACTGAAGCTTTCTTT. Its translation: CASSFRTGMNTEAFF.

CDR3 DNA: TGTGCCAGCAGCCAAGGGGCACAGTCGAGGGCTGAAGCTTTCTTT. Protein sequence: CASSQGAQSRAEAFF. The genes are TRBV3-1 (or the pseudogene TRBV3-2) and TRBJ1-1; D is ambiguous. This CDR3 is built from 15 residues. The V end was cut by 1 base, the J end by 6 bases, with 15 bases between. Germline loops: CDR1 LGHDT, CDR2 YNNKEL (reference sequence).

The rearrangement links TRBV12-3 or TRBV12-4 to TRBJ1-5; perhaps TRBD1 as D (6 bases). The CDR3 has 13 residues. The germline V and J ends were trimmed by 2 bases and 10 bases, with 12 bases remaining between them. CDR3 residues: CASSLIYRAPQHF. The CDR3 DNA sequence: TGTGCCAGCAGTTTAATCTACAGGGCACCCCAGCATTTT.

The chain uses TRBV19 and TRBJ2-5, with TRBD1 matching 8 bases. V shed 7 bases, J shed 0 bases, and the junction held 7 bases outside the gene matches. CDR1 is LNHDA and CDR2 is SQIVND in the germline V gene (reference sequence). This CDR3 is 15 amino acids long. The CDR3 loop is CASNKGQGNQETQYF. The CDR3 DNA is TGTGCCAGTAATAAAGGACAGGGCAACCAAGAGACCCAGTACTTC. Drawing the rest from reference TRBV19 and TRBJ2-5, the complete variable domain is DGGITQSPKYLFRKEGQNVTLSCEQNLNHDAMYWYRQDPGQGLRLIYYSQIVNDFQKGDIAEGYSVSREKKESFPLTVTSAQKNPTAFYLCASNKGQGNQETQYFGPGTRLLVL.

The rearrangement links TRBV7-9 to TRBJ1-1, with 7 nucleotides matching TRBD1. J lost 7 bases, V lost 3 bases, and 8 bases had no gene match. This CDR3 has 14 residues. CDR1 is SEHNR, CDR2 FQNEAQ, per germline (reference sequence). CDR3 region: CASSFPGGWGEAFF. CDR3 nucleotides: TGTGCCAGCAGCTTCCCAGGGGGTTGGGGTGAAGCTTTCTTT.

Of note for this clone: The identical CDR3 is also encoded by other nucleotide sequences in the sample. The chain is built from TRBV4-3 and TRBJ1-3, with no clear D. This CDR3 contains 12 residues. Trimming removed 0 bases from V and 5 bases from J, with 2 bases in between. Germline V gene data show CDR1 as LGHNA and CDR2 as YSLEER. The DNA for the CDR3 is TGCGCCAGCAGCCAAGACAGAAACACCATATATTTT. Residues: CASSQDRNTIYF.

CDR3: CASSLQGLGGNEQFF. CDR3 DNA: TGCGCCAGCAGCTTGCAGGGATTGGGAGGGAATGAGCAGTTCTTC. The chain joins TRBV5-1 to TRBJ2-1; TRBD2 matches at 7 bases. This CDR3 is 15 amino acids long. Trimming cost V 1 base and J 7 bases; bases outside gene matches: 8. CDR1 and CDR2 from the germline V gene are SGHRS and YFSETQ.

This chain connects TRBV6-5 to TRBJ1-1; no definite D call. There are 15 residues in the CDR3. Deletions cut 0 bases from V and 5 bases from J, with 13 bases between. Germline loops: CDR1 MNHEY, CDR2 SVGAGI. The CDR3 region is CASSYSPTAGTEAFF. CDR3 nucleotides: TGTGCCAGCAGTTACTCTCCCACGGCGGGGACTGAAGCTTTCTTT.

The CDR3 bases are TGTGCCAGCAGCTTGACAGCCATGAACACTGAAGCTTTCTTT. Protein: CASSLTAMNTEAFF. The V and J genes are TRBV9 and TRBJ1-1; D may be TRBD1 (5 bases). Trimming cost V 4 bases and J 0 bases, with 10 bases left between them. The CDR3 loop spans 14 amino acids. Germline CDR1 is SGDLS and CDR2 is YYNGEE.

This clone was observed a handful of times. The chain is built from TRBV2 and TRBJ2-2; tentative D call: TRBD2 (6 bases). Germline-derived CDR1 and CDR2 are SNHLY and FYNNEI. Trimming removed 4 bases at V and 6 bases at J, with 9 bases between. The length of the CDR3 is 13 residues. CDR3 nucleotide sequence: TGTGCCAGCAGTGCGGGGGAGGCCGGGGAGCTGTTTTTT. Amino acid sequence: CASSAGEAGELFF.

V gene TRBV7-2 combines with J gene TRBJ1-2; the D gene is possibly TRBD1 (6 bases). CDR3 length: 15 amino acids. Looked up from germline, CDR1 is SGHTA and CDR2 is FQGNSA. Trimming left V 1 base short and J 8 bases short, with 17 bases between. CDR3 residues: CASSLGLGALGGYTF. The CDR3 DNA follows: TGTGCCAGCAGCTTAGGACTGGGGGCGTTGGGGGGCTACACCTTC.

The chain recombines TRBV19 with TRBJ1-2; 7 bases match TRBD1. After removal of 1 base from V and 8 bases from J, the junction contained 7 bases not matched to a gene. Germline CDR1 reads LNHDA; CDR2 reads SQIVND (reference sequence). This CDR3 spans 14 amino acids. CDR3 in amino acids: CASSIGGGQRGYTF. As DNA, the CDR3 is TGTGCCAGTAGTATAGGAGGGGGACAGAGGGGCTACACCTTC.

This clone was seen more than once but under ten times. The V and J genes are TRBV28 and TRBJ1-3; 11 bases align to TRBD1. V was clipped by 6 bases and J by 4 bases; unmatched bases: 2. Looked up from germline, CDR1 is MDHEN and CDR2 is SYDVKM. The CDR3 is 14 residues long. The CDR3 sequence is CASRDRGRGNTIYF. The CDR3 bases are TGTGCCAGCAGGGACAGGGGGCGCGGAAACACCATATATTTT.

The genes are TRBV7-2 and TRBJ2-7; D possibly corresponds to TRBD1 (5 bases). CDR1 is SGHTA and CDR2 is FQGNSA in the germline V gene. Trimming cost V 3 bases and J 2 bases, with 14 bases left between them. This CDR3 comprises 15 residues. The CDR3 spells CASSLRQGGTYEQYF. In nucleotides, the CDR3 is TGTGCCAGCAGCTTGAGGCAGGGTGGCACCTACGAGCAGTACTTC.

CDR3 DNA sequence: TGTGCCAGCAGCGAGGGGACAGGTACCTACGAGCAGTACTTC. It yields the protein CASSEGTGTYEQYF. The chain joins TRBV9 to TRBJ2-7, with 8 bases that match TRBD1. V dropped 3 bases and J dropped 2; count of bases not matched to a gene: 4. Germline CDR1 SGDLS, CDR2 YYNGEE. There are 14 residues in the CDR3.

V is TRBV11-3 and J is TRBJ2-1, with 8 bases aligning to TRBD2. Germline CDR1 SGHNT, CDR2 YENEEA. The length of the CDR3 is 14 residues. Trimming cost V 4 bases and J 4 bases; bases outside gene matches: 3. CDR3 in DNA: TGTGCCAGCAGCTCGGGAGGGGGTTACAATGAGCAGTTCTTC. Translating it yields CASSSGGGYNEQFF. Full variable domain (outside the CDR3, taken from reference TRBV11-3 and TRBJ2-1): EAGVVQSPRYKIIEKKQPVAFWCNPISGHNTLYWYLQNLGQGPELLIRYENEEAVDDSQLPKDRFSAERLKGVDSTLKIQPAELGDSAVYLCASSSGGGYNEQFFGPGTRLTVL.

The chain joins TRBV21-1 to TRBJ1-4. TRBV21-1 is a known pseudogene. The length of the CDR3 is 19 residues. The CDR3 loop reads CASSKVGQREGVGDEKLFF. DNA of the CDR3: TGTGCCAGCAGCAAAGTTGGTCAACGGGAGGGGGTAGGGGATGAAAAACTGTTTTTT.

Ten or more counts support this clone. V is TRBV7-9 and J is TRBJ2-3; the match to TRBD1 covers 7 bases. CDR1 and CDR2 from the germline V gene are SEHNR and FQNEAQ (reference sequence). The V and J ends lost 5 bases and 5 bases, in that order; junction bases with no gene match: 7. This CDR3 comprises 14 residues. Written as DNA, the CDR3 is TGTGCCAGCAGCCAAGACAGGGTGGTAGATACGCAGTATTTT. It is translated as CASSQDRVVDTQYF.

In this sample, this clone turned up a few times. The chain uses TRBV27 and TRBJ2-7; perhaps TRBD2 as D (5 bases). Germline loops: CDR1 MNHEY, CDR2 SMNVEV (reference sequence). This CDR3 region has 15 residues. Trimming removed 4 bases from V and 2 bases from J, with 15 bases in between. The CDR3 DNA reads TGTGCCAGCAGTTACTCCCCCGGAGGCGCCTACGAGCAGTACTTC. It encodes CASSYSPGGAYEQYF.

This rearrangement joins TRBV14 to TRBJ2-3; a weak D match, TRBD2 (6 bases). V lost 6 bases, J lost 2 bases, and 18 bases lay in between. Germline loops: CDR1 SGHDN, CDR2 FVKESK. This CDR3 has 16 amino acids. The CDR3 spells CASRSSRREFTDTQYF. CDR3 nucleotides: TGTGCCAGCAGGTCCAGTCGTCGGGAGTTCACAGATACGCAGTATTTT.